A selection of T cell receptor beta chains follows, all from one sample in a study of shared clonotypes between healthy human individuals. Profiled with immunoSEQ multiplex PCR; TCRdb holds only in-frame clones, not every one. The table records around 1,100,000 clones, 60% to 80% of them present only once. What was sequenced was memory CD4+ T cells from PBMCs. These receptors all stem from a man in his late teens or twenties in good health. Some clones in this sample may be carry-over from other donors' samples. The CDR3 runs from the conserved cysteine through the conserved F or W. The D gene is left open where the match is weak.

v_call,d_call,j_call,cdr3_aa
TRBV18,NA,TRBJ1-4,CATARVINEKLFF
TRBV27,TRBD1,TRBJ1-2,CASMTTGYGYTF
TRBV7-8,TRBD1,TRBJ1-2,CASSYGTGEGYTF
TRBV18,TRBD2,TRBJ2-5,CASSPPSGRGETQYF
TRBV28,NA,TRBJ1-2,CASSFQLSYGYTF
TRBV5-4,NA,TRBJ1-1,CASSLVAGTEAFF
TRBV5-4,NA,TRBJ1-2,CASSLPSTDYGYTF
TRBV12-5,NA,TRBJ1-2,CASGTDTRYGYTF
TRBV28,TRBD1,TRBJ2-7,CASSTLRTGGYEQYF
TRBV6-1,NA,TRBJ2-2,CASSEQPNTGELFF
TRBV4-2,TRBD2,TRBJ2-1,CASSQAISGSVAVQQFF
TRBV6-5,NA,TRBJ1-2,CASSYSPFFYGYTF
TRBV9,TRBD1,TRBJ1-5,CASSAQGNQPQHF
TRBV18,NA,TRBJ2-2,CASSPGQTLGELFF
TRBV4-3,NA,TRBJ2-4,CASSQKNIQYF
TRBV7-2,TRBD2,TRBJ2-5,CASSVLGGTGETQYF
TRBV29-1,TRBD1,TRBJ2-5,CSAGTGRGAGWETQYF
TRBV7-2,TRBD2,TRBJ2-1,CASSLTSGTYNEQFF
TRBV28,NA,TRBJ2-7,CASILRFGSYEQYF
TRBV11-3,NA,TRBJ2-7,CASSLGTSGEQYF
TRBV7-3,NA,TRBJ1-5,CATSGGVNQPQHF
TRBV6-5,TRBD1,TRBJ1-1,CASSSTGGEAFF
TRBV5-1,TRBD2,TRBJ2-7,CASSPGLAGEGEQYF
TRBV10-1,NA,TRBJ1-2,CASGVWRGGYTF
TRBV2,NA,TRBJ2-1,CASSQGRGIIEQFF
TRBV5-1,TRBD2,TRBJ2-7,CASSREGGASEQYF
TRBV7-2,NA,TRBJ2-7,CASSGGVQISYEQYF
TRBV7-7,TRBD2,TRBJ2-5,CASSSGTSQETQYF